These 11 T cell receptor beta chains originate from one sample sequenced in a study of shared clonotypes between healthy human individuals. Generated by immunoSEQ multiplex PCR, the TCRdb table keeps only in-frame clones and is missing some. The repertoire holds about 340,000 clones, with more than 60% as singletons. Sequenced material: memory CD4+ T cells sorted from blood. This sample's subset: CD45RA-negative fraction. Source of these receptors: a young man in good health.

This sequence joins TRBV29-1 and TRBJ2-7, with TRBD1 as a possible D gene (5 bases). V dropped 6 bases and J dropped 3 bases, with 9 bases sitting between them. The germline V gene has CDR1 SQVTM and CDR2 ANQGSEA. This CDR3 contains 11 residues. The DNA for the CDR3 is TGCAGCGTAATACAGGTCTACGAGCAGTACTTC. This gives the protein CSVIQVYEQYF.

The chain joins TRBV7-6 to TRBJ2-1; D not certain. The CDR3 totals 14 residues. Trimming took 5 bases from V and 7 from J, leaving 15 bases between them. Per germline, CDR1 SGHVS and CDR2 FNYEAQ. CDR3 sequence: CASSLRRFGNEQFF. CDR3 DNA sequence: TGTGCCAGCAGCCTAAGAAGGTTCGGAAATGAGCAGTTCTTC.

The CDR3 here is CASSVGAKSSYEQYF. The CDR3 nucleotides read TGTGCCAGCAGCGTAGGGGCGAAGAGCTCCTACGAGCAGTACTTC. The rearrangement joins TRBV9 to TRBJ2-7; D gene uncertain. The CDR3 is 15 residues long. V lost 0 bases to trimming and J lost 0 bases, with 10 bases between them. CDR1 is SGDLS, CDR2 YYNGEE, per germline.

The rearrangement links TRBV7-9 to TRBJ2-3; the match to TRBD2 covers 14 bases. This CDR3 has 16 amino acids. V trimming: 4 bases; J trimming: 2 bases; junction bases outside the gene matches: 2. Per the germline V gene, CDR1 is SEHNR and CDR2 is FQNEAQ (reference sequence). The CDR3 sequence is CASSWGLAGDTDTQYF. DNA of the CDR3: TGTGCCAGCAGCTGGGGACTAGCGGGAGACACAGATACGCAGTATTTT.

This chain uses TRBV14 with TRBJ2-2, with D uncertain. Germline V gene sequence: CDR1 SGHDN, CDR2 FVKESK. CDR3 length: 14 residues. With 0 bases removed from V and 7 bases from J, the gap between germline ends came to 9 bases. DNA of the CDR3: TGTGCCAGCAGCCAAGAATTGGCGGACGGGGAGCTGTTTTTT. Protein product: CASSQELADGELFF.

The sample holds a few counts of this clone. V usage is TRBV18 and J usage is TRBJ2-7; a weak D match, TRBD1 (6 bases). Germline-derived CDR1 and CDR2 are KGHSH and LQKENI. The CDR3 spans 14 residues. The ends were cut back, 4 bases at V and 5 bases at J, with 15 bases in the middle. Here the CDR3 reads CASSRMDSSDEQYF. CDR3 in DNA: TGTGCCAGCTCACGGATGGACAGTTCGGACGAGCAGTACTTC.

The CDR3 nucleotides read TGCAGCGGTTACGGGACTAGCGGGAGGTACTTC. Its protein is CSGYGTSGRYF. V gene TRBV29-1 combines with J gene TRBJ2-5, with 14 positions matching TRBD2. V lost 7 bases to trimming and J lost 13 bases; unmatched junction nucleotides: 5. From germline, CDR1 is SQVTM and CDR2 ANQGSEA. The CDR3 is 11 amino acids.

In its sample, this clone was seen a few times. The CDR3 sequence is CASSPRLTTDTQYF. The CDR3, as DNA: TGTGCCAGCAGCCCTAGGTTGACCACAGATACGCAGTATTTT. The chain uses TRBV11-3 and TRBJ2-3; D remains ambiguous. Germline V CDR1 and CDR2: SGHNT, YENEEA. V lost 5 bases and J lost 2, with 11 bases in between. The CDR3 consists of 14 residues.

The V and J genes are TRBV7-9 and TRBJ2-7; perhaps TRBD1 as D (6 bases). The V end was cut by 5 bases, the J end by 0 bases, with 8 bases between. Germline V lookup: CDR1 SEHNR, CDR2 FQNEAQ (reference sequence). This CDR3 is built from 13 residues. The CDR3 loop reads CASSLGHSYEQYF. CDR3 DNA: TGTGCCAGCAGCCTGGGACACTCCTACGAGCAGTACTTC.

This clone has only one observation. The V and J genes are TRBV5-5 and TRBJ1-4; perhaps TRBD1 as D (6 bases). The V and J ends lost 4 bases and 8 bases respectively, with 18 bases between them. Per the germline V gene, CDR1 is SGHKS and CDR2 is YYEKEE (reference sequence). The CDR3 has 15 residues. The CDR3 is CASSRGAADNEKLFF. The CDR3, as DNA: TGTGCCAGCAGCCGGGGGGCGGCGGATAACGAAAAACTGTTTTTT.

This clone has just a few counts. The chain recombines TRBV19 with TRBJ1-2; 8 nucleotides line up with TRBD1. Germline-derived CDR1 and CDR2 are LNHDA and SQIVND (reference sequence). The CDR3 extends over 17 amino acids. V was pared by 6 bases and J by 4 bases, with 16 bases of the junction left unmatched. This CDR3 reads CASSVSFLGTGSYGYTF. The CDR3 DNA follows: TGTGCCAGTAGCGTATCTTTTCTGGGGACAGGTTCCTATGGCTACACCTTC.